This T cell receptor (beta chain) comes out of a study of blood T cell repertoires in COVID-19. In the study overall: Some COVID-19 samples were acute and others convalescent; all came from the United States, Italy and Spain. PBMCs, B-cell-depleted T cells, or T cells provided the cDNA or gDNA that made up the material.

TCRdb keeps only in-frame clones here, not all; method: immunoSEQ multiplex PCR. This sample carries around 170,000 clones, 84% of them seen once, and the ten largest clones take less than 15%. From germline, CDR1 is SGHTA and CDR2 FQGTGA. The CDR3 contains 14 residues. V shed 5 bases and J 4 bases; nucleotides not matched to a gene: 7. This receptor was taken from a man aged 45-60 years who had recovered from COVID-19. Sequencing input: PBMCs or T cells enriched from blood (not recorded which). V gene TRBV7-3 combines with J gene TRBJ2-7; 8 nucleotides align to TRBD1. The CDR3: CASSPSGGGYEQYF. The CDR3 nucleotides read TGTGCCAGCAGCCCCTCAGGGGGCGGGTACGAGCAGTACTTC.